This is a list of T cell receptor beta chains from one sample in a study of PD-L1 blockade in urothelial cancer. The assay was immunoSEQ multiplex PCR, and TCRdb's table has in-frame clones only and misses some. The table records about 40,000 clones, around 88% of them present only once. Sample: PBMCs, taken around atezolizumab (anti-PD-L1) treatment. The origin of the receptors is a man in his 60s with urothelial cancer. Both conserved end residues are part of each CDR3. The D gene is left open where the match is weak. Clone sizes are given selectively: once, few, many, or a class where the clone is expanded.

J	size	V	D	DNA	CDR3
TRBJ1-4	.	TRBV7-2	TRBD1	TGTGCCAGCAGCCCACAAAACAACAGGGGACAAAATGAAAAACTGTTTTTT	CASSPQNNRGQNEKLFF
TRBJ1-2	.	TRBV19	TRBD1	TGTGCCAGTAGTCGGGGGTCGGGACAGGTCTATGGCTACACCTTC	CASSRGSGQVYGYTF
TRBJ1-6	few	TRBV6-5	TRBD1	TGTGCCAGCAGTTACTCAGGCCGGACAGGGGGTTCACCCCTCCACTTT	CASSYSGRTGGSPLHF
TRBJ1-2	once	TRBV7-2	.	TGTGCCAGCAGCGCTGACCGGGGCTATGGCTACACCTTC	CASSADRGYGYTF
TRBJ2-3	.	TRBV6-4	TRBD2	TGTGCCAGCAGTGACTCGGGGGGGAGCACAGATACGCAGTATTTT	CASSDSGGSTDTQYF
TRBJ2-5	once	TRBV7-2	.	TGTGCCAGCAGCTTAGCGACTAAGGGATTAAACCAAGAGACCCAGTACTTC	CASSLATKGLNQETQYF
TRBJ2-1	.	TRBV18	TRBD2	TGTGCCAGCTCACCACGGGGCTTAGCGGGGGCCTACAATGAGCAGTTCTTC	CASSPRGLAGAYNEQFF
TRBJ1-5	.	TRBV6-5	.	TGTGCCAGCAGTTATGGGGGGTATAGCAATCAGCCCCAGCATTTT	CASSYGGYSNQPQHF
TRBJ2-7	.	TRBV27	TRBD2	TGTGCCAGCAGTTTATCGACGGGAGGCTTCTACGAGCAGTACTTC	CASSLSTGGFYEQYF
TRBJ1-1	.	TRBV11-2	.	TGTGCCAGCAGCCTACAGTACACTGAAGCTTTCTTT	CASSLQYTEAFF
TRBJ1-6	.	TRBV30	.	TGTGCCTGGAGTGTCGACAGGAATAATTCACCCCTCCACTTT	CAWSVDRNNSPLHF
TRBJ1-1	few	TRBV7-9	.	TGTGCCAGCAGCTTAGCGACAGGTCTGAACACTGAAGCTTTCTTT	CASSLATGLNTEAFF
TRBJ2-5	.	TRBV2	.	TGTGCCAGCAGACCCCGAGACAGAGAGACCCAGTACTTC	CASRPRDRETQYF
TRBJ1-6	.	TRBV30	TRBD1	TGTGCCTGGAGTGTTTCAGGGGGACATAATTCACCCCTCCACTTT	CAWSVSGGHNSPLHF
TRBJ1-1	once	TRBV6-4	.	TGTGCCAGCAGTGCTAAGTTGAACACTGAAGCTTTCTTT	CASSAKLNTEAFF
TRBJ2-5	.	TRBV30	TRBD2	TGTGCCTGGAGTGCCGGGACTAGCGGGGGAAAGTGGCGGCGGAACCAGTACTTC	CAWSAGTSGGKWRRNQYF
TRBJ2-3	.	TRBV4-1	.	TGCGCCAGCAGCCAAGGAAGTACTCGTCCAGATACGCAGTATTTT	CASSQGSTRPDTQYF
TRBJ2-4	.	TRBV7-2	.	TGTGCCAGCAGCTTAGCGGGGGGGCAGGCCAAAAACATTCAGTACTTC	CASSLAGGQAKNIQYF
TRBJ1-1	.	TRBV19	TRBD1	TGTGCCAGTAGGCTACAGGGGGGTACTGAAGCTTTCTTT	CASRLQGGTEAFF
TRBJ1-1	.	TRBV30	.	TGTGCCTGGACAAGAGGTATTTGGGACACTGAAGCTTTCTTT	CAWTRGIWDTEAFF
TRBJ2-1	once	TRBV7-2	.	TGTGCCAGCAGCTTAGGTATCGCTAGCTTGGATGAGCAGTTCTTC	CASSLGIASLDEQFF
TRBJ2-1	few	TRBV7-2	TRBD2	TGTGCCAGCAGCCTATTTCCGGGAGGGGTGGTAAATGAGCAGTTCTTC	CASSLFPGGVVNEQFF
TRBJ2-1	.	TRBV5-5	.	TGTGCCAGCAGCTACAGGGTCCGGGCATCCTACAATGAGCAGTTCTTC	CASSYRVRASYNEQFF
TRBJ1-2	.	TRBV4-2	TRBD1	TGTGCCAGCAGCCAAGGGGCAGGGGGCGACTATGGCTACACCTTC	CASSQGAGGDYGYTF
TRBJ1-1	.	TRBV7-8	.	TGTGCCAGCAGCTATGGGAGGGACACTGAAGCTTTCTTT	CASSYGRDTEAFF
TRBJ2-2	.	TRBV10-3	TRBD1	TGTGCCATCAGGGGACAGATTAGCACCGGGGAGCTGTTTTTT	CAIRGQISTGELFF
TRBJ2-5	once	TRBV7-9	TRBD1	TGTGCCAGCAGCTTAGTTAGGGACAGGGGGCGCGAGACCCAGTACTTC	CASSLVRDRGRETQYF
TRBJ2-1	.	TRBV12-5	.	TGTGCTAGTGGTTTGGTACGGTTTAGCGGACAAATAAGGGGATCCTACAATGAGCAGTTCTTC	CASGLVRFSGQIRGSYNEQFF
TRBJ2-7	.	TRBV5-4	TRBD2	TGTGCCAGCAGCTTACGTTTGGCGGGAGCACAGAAAGAGCAGTACTTC	CASSLRLAGAQKEQYF
TRBJ1-5	.	TRBV7-9	.	TGTGCCAGCAGCCCGGACACCCCGCAGCCCCAGCATTTT	CASSPDTPQPQHF
TRBJ1-6	.	TRBV9	TRBD1	TGTGCCAGCAGCGGCGGGACAGATTATAATTCACCCCTCCACTTT	CASSGGTDYNSPLHF
TRBJ2-3	.	TRBV5-6	.	TGTGCCAGCAGCGCCCGGACTTTTAGCACAGATACGCAGTATTTT	CASSARTFSTDTQYF
TRBJ2-1	once	TRBV7-9	TRBD2	TGTGCCAGCAGCGTCACCGGGACTAGCGGGAGGGCGTCCTACAATGAGCAGTTCTTC	CASSVTGTSGRASYNEQFF
TRBJ2-1	.	TRBV2	.	TGTGCCAGCAGTGGGGGGGGGCTGGGGGATGAGCAGTTCTTC	CASSGGGLGDEQFF
TRBJ2-3	.	TRBV11-2	TRBD1	TGTGCCAGCAGTATAGACAGGGGGCCAGATACGCAGTATTTT	CASSIDRGPDTQYF
TRBJ1-1	.	TRBV4-2	TRBD1	TGTGCCAGCAGCCAAGTAAGACAGGGCCCAAACACTGAAGCTTTCTTT	CASSQVRQGPNTEAFF
TRBJ1-3	.	TRBV30	.	TGTGCCTGGAACAATCTGGGGGCCGGAAACACCATATATTTT	CAWNNLGAGNTIYF
TRBJ2-3	.	TRBV5-1	.	TGCGCCAGCAGCCAGAATCCTAGCACAGATACGCAGTATTTT	CASSQNPSTDTQYF
TRBJ2-1	.	TRBV29-1	.	TGCAGCGTTCCCCGCGCCCTTACCTACAATGAGCAGTTCTTC	CSVPRALTYNEQFF
TRBJ1-1	.	TRBV6-1	.	TGTGCCAGCAGGTCAACGATCGGGAACACTGAAGCTTTCTTT	CASRSTIGNTEAFF
TRBJ2-1	.	TRBV5-4	.	TGTGCCAGCAGCTTGTACGGTAGCGCAATGAGGCAGTTCTTC	CASSLYGSAMRQFF
TRBJ1-1	.	TRBV11-2	TRBD1	TGTGCCAGCAGCTTCCGGATGCGAGGGGGCCGAGCTTTCTTT	CASSFRMRGGRAFF
TRBJ1-3	once	TRBV5-1	TRBD1	TGCGCCAGCAGCTTTTCTCAGGGGGCGGCCGCTGGAAACACCATATATTTT	CASSFSQGAAAGNTIYF
TRBJ2-7	.	TRBV30	TRBD1	TGTGCCTGGAACTCCGGGACAGGGAGCTACGAGCAGTACTTC	CAWNSGTGSYEQYF
TRBJ1-2	.	TRBV29-1	.	TGCAGCGTTGAGAGGCAGGGGACGGGCTATGGCTACACCTTC	CSVERQGTGYGYTF
TRBJ1-1	few	TRBV5-4	.	TGTGCCAGCAGCTTCGGGGTAACCACTGAAGCTTTCTTT	CASSFGVTTEAFF
TRBJ2-2	.	TRBV19	TRBD1	TGTGCCAGCGGACAGGGCGTCTACCCCGGGGAGCTGTTTTTT	CASGQGVYPGELFF
TRBJ2-7	.	TRBV10-1	TRBD1	TGCGCCAGCAGTGATCGGGTGACAGGGTTGGGCGACGAGCAGTACTTC	CASSDRVTGLGDEQYF
TRBJ2-1	.	TRBV4-1	TRBD2	TGCGCCAGCAGCCAAGATGGGGCCGGGACTAGCGGGAGGCCGGGCTACAATGAGCAGTTCTTC	CASSQDGAGTSGRPGYNEQFF
TRBJ1-2	.	TRBV30	.	TGTGCCTGGAGTGCTGACAGCCCCTTCCGGGCTAACTATGGCTACACCTTC	CAWSADSPFRANYGYTF
TRBJ2-1	.	TRBV5-1	.	TGCGCCAGCAGCGTGACGTACGGGGGTAAGAATGAGCAGTTCTTC	CASSVTYGGKNEQFF
TRBJ1-1	.	TRBV12-5	.	TGTGCTAGTGGTTTGCCAGGGGACCTTGAAGCTTTCTTT	CASGLPGDLEAFF
TRBJ2-1	.	TRBV29-1	TRBD2	TGCAGCGGGCTAGCGGGGCAAAGGGAGCAGTTCTTC	CSGLAGQREQFF